In its sample, the clone carrying this TCR beta chain was seen a few times. Its antigen is still unknown. A single record per CDR3 protein comes from TCRdb applying MiXCR to the RT-PCR reads. The sample has hundreds of thousands of distinct CDR3 sequences, 12% seen once. The CDR3 sequence is 18 residues long. With V trimmed by 0 bases and J by 3 bases, 11 bases remained unmatched. Germline loops: CDR1 DFQATT, CDR2 SNEGSKA (reference sequence). The data stem from a study of response to subunit inactivated influenza vaccine. Points from the study as a whole: The study's authors posited that every seasonal influenza vaccination enlists few new T cells.

The chain couples TRBV20-1 to TRBJ2-6; 7 nucleotides align to TRBD1. The receptor was derived from a man aged 50 to 59 who received an inactivated influenza vaccine. The material was PBMCs from blood, obtained on the day of vaccination. Here the CDR3 reads CSARDLEGGAGGANVLTF. CDR3 bases: TGCAGTGCTAGAGATCTTGAAGGGGGCGCGGGTGGGGCCAACGTCCTGACTTTC.